This is a list of T cell receptor beta chains from one sample in a study of T cells in Graves' hyperthyroidism and ophthalmopathy. TCRdb reanalysed the multiplex PCR reads using MiXCR and keeps one entry per CDR3 protein. The table has a few hundred thousand distinct CDR3 sequences, about 15% seen once. The sequenced material came from blood. The receptor source for this set is a woman in her 30s with Graves' hyperthyroidism that later progressed to Graves' ophthalmopathy. CDR3s include the opening cysteine and the closing phenylalanine or tryptophan. The D gene is left open where the match is weak. Clone size is shown for a subset of rows, as once, few, many or a class of expanded clone.

D: TRBD2; V: TRBV20-1; size: few; J: TRBJ2-1; DNA: TGCAGTGCTGGAAAACGGACTAGGGGTTACAATGAGCAGTTCTTC; CDR3: CSAGKRTRGYNEQFF
D: -; V: TRBV12-3/TRBV12-4; size: many; J: TRBJ2-2; DNA: TGTGCCAGCAGACCCCCCGCGGCCGGGGAGCTGTTTTTT; CDR3: CASRPPAAGELFF
D: TRBD1; V: TRBV28; size: many; J: TRBJ1-2; DNA: TGTGCCAGCAGCCGCCGGGACAGGGGGCGCCGGGACTATGGCTACACCTTC; CDR3: CASSRRDRGRRDYGYTF
D: TRBD1; V: TRBV6-5; size: few; J: TRBJ1-1; DNA: TGTGCCAGCAGTTACAGAGAGGGGGCGCGGTTCACTGAAGCTTTCTTT; CDR3: CASSYREGARFTEAFF
D: TRBD2; V: TRBV10-2; size: -; J: TRBJ2-3; DNA: TGCGCCAGCAGTGAACCCAGCGGGAGCTTCGCAGATACGCAGTATTTT; CDR3: CASSEPSGSFADTQYF
D: -; V: TRBV6-1; size: many; J: TRBJ2-6; DNA: TGTGCCAGCAGTGGAGACAGGTCTGGGGCCAACGTCCTGACTTTC; CDR3: CASSGDRSGANVLTF
D: TRBD1; V: TRBV2; size: many; J: TRBJ1-1; DNA: TGTGCCAGCAGTCGGGGACAGATCACTGAAGCTTTCTTT; CDR3: CASSRGQITEAFF
D: -; V: TRBV10-3; size: many; J: TRBJ2-7; DNA: TGTGCCATCAAGCGGGTCTACGAGCAGTACTTC; CDR3: CAIKRVYEQYF
D: -; V: TRBV7-9; size: -; J: TRBJ2-7; DNA: TGTGCCAGCAGCTTAATCCAGGGATCCTCCTACGAGCAGTACTTC; CDR3: CASSLIQGSSYEQYF
D: -; V: TRBV28; size: few; J: TRBJ2-1; DNA: TGTGCCAGCAGTTCTATGGACGGCCCCGAGTTCTTC; CDR3: CASSSMDGPEFF
D: -; V: TRBV19; size: few; J: TRBJ2-3; DNA: TGTGCCAGTAGTGGGGGGTATGGGACAGATACGCAGTATTTT; CDR3: CASSGGYGTDTQYF
D: TRBD2; V: TRBV11-1; size: many; J: TRBJ2-7; DNA: TGTGCCAGCAGCCCACCCCTAGCGGGAGTGAGATCCGAGCAGTACTTC; CDR3: CASSPPLAGVRSEQYF
D: -; V: TRBV7-9; size: many; J: TRBJ1-1; DNA: TGTGCCAGCAGCCCCCACCCGGTAGGGAACACTGAAGCTTTCTTT; CDR3: CASSPHPVGNTEAFF
D: -; V: TRBV27; size: once; J: TRBJ1-1; DNA: TGTGCCAGCAGCCATAAGACGGGGAACACTGAAGCTTTCTTT; CDR3: CASSHKTGNTEAFF
D: -; V: TRBV28; size: many; J: TRBJ2-7; DNA: TGTGCCAGCAGTTCAACAGCACGGGACCGCTACGAGCAGTACTTC; CDR3: CASSSTARDRYEQYF
D: -; V: TRBV11-3; size: many; J: TRBJ2-1; DNA: TGTGCCAGCAGCCTTTACCTATTGGACAGTTACAATGAGCAGTTCTTC; CDR3: CASSLYLLDSYNEQFF
D: -; V: TRBV6-1; size: -; J: TRBJ1-3; DNA: TGTGCCACCGCCAGCTCTGGAAACACCATATATTTT; CDR3: CATASSGNTIYF